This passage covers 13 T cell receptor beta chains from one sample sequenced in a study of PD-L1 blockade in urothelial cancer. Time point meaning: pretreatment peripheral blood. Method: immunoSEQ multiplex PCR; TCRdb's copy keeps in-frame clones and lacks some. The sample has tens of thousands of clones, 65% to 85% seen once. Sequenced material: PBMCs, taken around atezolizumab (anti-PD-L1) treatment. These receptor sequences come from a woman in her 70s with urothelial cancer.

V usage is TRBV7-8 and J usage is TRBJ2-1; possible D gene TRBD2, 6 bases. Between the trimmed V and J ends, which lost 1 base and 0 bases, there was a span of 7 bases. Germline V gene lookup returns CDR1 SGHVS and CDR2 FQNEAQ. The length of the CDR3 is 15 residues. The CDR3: CASSLVGGSYNEQFF. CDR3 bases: TGTGCCAGCAGCTTAGTGGGAGGCTCCTACAATGAGCAGTTCTTC. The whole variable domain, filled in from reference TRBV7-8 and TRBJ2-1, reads GAGVSQSPRYKVAKRGQDVALRCDPISGHVSLFWYQQALGQGPEFLTYFQNEAQLDKSGLPSDRFFAERPEGSVSTLKIQRTQQEDSAVYLCASSLVGGSYNEQFFGPGTRLTVL.

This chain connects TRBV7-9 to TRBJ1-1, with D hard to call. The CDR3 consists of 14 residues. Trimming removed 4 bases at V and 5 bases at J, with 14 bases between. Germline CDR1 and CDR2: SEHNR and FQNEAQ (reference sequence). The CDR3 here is CASSYLRRNTEAFF. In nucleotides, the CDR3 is TGTGCCAGCAGCTATCTAAGGCGGAATACTGAAGCTTTCTTT.

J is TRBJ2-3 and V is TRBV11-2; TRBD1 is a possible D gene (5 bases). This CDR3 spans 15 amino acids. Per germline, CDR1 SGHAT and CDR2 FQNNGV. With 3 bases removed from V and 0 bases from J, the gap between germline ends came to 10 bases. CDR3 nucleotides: TGTGCCAGCAGCTTTAGGGGTCGAAGCACAGATACGCAGTATTTT. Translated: CASSFRGRSTDTQYF. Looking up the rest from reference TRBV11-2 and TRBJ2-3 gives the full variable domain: EAGVAQSPRYKIIEKRQSVAFWCNPISGHATLYWYQQILGQGPKLLIQFQNNGVVDDSQLPKDRFSAERLKGVDSTLKIQPAKLEDSAVYLCASSFRGRSTDTQYFGPGTRLTVL.

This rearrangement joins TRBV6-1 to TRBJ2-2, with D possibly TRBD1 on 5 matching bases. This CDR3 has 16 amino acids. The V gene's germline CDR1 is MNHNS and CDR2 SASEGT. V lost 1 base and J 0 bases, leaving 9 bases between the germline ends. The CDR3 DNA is TGTGCCAGCAGTGAAGTACAGGCGCCGAACACCGGGGAGCTGTTTTTT. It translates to CASSEVQAPNTGELFF.

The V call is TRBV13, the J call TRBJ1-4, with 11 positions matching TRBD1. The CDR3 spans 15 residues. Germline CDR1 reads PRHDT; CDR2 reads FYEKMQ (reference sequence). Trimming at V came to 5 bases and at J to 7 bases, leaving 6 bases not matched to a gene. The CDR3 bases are TGTGCCAGCAGCCAGAGGGACAGGGGGTCTGAAAAACTGTTTTTT. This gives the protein CASSQRDRGSEKLFF. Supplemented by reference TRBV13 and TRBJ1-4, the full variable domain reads AAGVIQSPRHLIKEKRETATLKCYPIPRHDTVYWYQQGPGQDPQFLISFYEKMQSDKGSIPDRFSAQQFSDYHSELNMSSLELGDSALYFCASSQRDRGSEKLFFGSGTQLSVL.

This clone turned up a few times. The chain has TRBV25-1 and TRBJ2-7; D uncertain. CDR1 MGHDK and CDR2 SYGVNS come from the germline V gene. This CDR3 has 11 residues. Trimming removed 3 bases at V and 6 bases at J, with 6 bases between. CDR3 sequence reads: CASSDGFEQYF. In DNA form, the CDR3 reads TGTGCCAGCAGTGACGGGTTCGAGCAGTACTTC.

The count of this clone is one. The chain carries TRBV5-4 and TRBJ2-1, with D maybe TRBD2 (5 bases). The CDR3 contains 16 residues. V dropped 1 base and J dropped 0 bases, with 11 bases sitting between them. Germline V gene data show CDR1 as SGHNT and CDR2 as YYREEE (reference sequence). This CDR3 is CASSLTPGISYNEQFF. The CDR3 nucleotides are TGTGCCAGCAGCTTGACCCCGGGGATCTCCTACAATGAGCAGTTCTTC.

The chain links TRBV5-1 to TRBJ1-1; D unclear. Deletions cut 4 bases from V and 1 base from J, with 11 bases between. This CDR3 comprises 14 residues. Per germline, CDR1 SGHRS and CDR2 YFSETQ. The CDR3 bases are TGCGCCAGCAGCGCGCGCGGCGAGAACACTGAAGCTTTCTTT. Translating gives CASSARGENTEAFF.

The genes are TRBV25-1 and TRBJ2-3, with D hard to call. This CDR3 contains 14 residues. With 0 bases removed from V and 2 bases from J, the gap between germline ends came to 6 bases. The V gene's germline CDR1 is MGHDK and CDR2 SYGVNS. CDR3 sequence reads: CASSEYSLTDTQYF. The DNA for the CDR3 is TGTGCCAGCAGTGAATATTCCCTCACAGATACGCAGTATTTT.

The CDR3 here is CASSIIAGGPTDTQYF. CDR3 DNA: TGCGCCAGCAGCATCATAGCGGGGGGGCCAACAGATACGCAGTATTTT. The chain recombines TRBV5-1 with TRBJ2-3; TRBD2 aligns across 11 bases. Per germline, CDR1 SGHRS and CDR2 YFSETQ. V lost 4 bases and J lost 3; bases outside the gene matches: 7. The CDR3 consists of 16 residues.

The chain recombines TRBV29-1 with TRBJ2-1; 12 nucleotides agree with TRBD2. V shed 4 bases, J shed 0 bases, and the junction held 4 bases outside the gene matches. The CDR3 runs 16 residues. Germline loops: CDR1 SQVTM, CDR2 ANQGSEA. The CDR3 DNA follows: TGCAGCGTTGGAGAGACTAGCGGGAGCTCCTACAATGAGCAGTTCTTC. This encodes CSVGETSGSSYNEQFF.

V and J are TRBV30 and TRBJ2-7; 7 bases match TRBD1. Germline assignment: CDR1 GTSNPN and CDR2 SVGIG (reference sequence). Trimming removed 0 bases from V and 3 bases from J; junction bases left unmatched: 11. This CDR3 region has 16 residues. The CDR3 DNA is TGTGCCTGGAGTGTACACCCGCAGGGGGTCTACTACGAGCAGTACTTC. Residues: CAWSVHPQGVYYEQYF.

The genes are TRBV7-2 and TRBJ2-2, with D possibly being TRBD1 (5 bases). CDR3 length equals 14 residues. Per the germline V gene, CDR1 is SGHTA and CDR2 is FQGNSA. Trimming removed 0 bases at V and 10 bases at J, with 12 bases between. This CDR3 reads CASSLAGAATELFF. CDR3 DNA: TGTGCCAGCAGCTTAGCAGGGGCCGCCACGGAGCTGTTTTTT.